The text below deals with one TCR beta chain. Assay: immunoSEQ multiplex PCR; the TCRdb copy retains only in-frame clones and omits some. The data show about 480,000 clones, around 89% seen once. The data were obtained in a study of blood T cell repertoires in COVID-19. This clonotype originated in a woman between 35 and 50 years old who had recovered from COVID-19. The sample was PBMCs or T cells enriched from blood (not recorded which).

As DNA, the CDR3 is TGTGCCAGCAGCCGGGACAGGGGGACAGAGACCCAGTACTTC. Its translation: CASSRDRGTETQYF. This rearrangement joins TRBV5-8 to TRBJ2-5, with 11 bases that match TRBD1. CDR1 and CDR2 from the germline V gene are SGHTS and YDEGEE. The CDR3 consists of 14 residues. Germline trimming cut 4 bases from V and 4 bases from J; bases unmatched to any gene: 3.